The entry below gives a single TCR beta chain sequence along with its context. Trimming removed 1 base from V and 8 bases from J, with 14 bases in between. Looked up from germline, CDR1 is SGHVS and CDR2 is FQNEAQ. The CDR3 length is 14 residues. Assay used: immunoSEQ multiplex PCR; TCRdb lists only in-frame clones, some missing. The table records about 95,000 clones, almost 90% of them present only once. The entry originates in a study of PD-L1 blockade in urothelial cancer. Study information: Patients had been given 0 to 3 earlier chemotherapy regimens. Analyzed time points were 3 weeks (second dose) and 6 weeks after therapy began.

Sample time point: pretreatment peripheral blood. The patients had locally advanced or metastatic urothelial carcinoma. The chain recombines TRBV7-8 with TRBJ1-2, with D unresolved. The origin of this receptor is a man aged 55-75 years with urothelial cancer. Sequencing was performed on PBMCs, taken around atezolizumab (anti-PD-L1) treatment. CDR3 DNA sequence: TGTGCCAGCAGCTTAGGGACGGCGGGTGAAGGCTACACCTTC. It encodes CASSLGTAGEGYTF.